This paragraph reports one T cell receptor beta chain. This sample stems from a study of blood T cell repertoires in COVID-19. Germline V gives CDR1 SEHNR, CDR2 FQNEAQ (reference sequence). The CDR3 covers 15 residues. V was shortened by 5 bases and J by 4 bases, with 17 bases between the two germline ends. TCRdb's copy holds only in-frame clones and misses some; the assay was immunoSEQ multiplex PCR. This table has fewer than 150,000 clones, about 80% appearing once. The clonotype was recovered from an elderly woman in a cohort sampled during active or convalescent COVID-19. This rearrangement joins TRBV7-9 to TRBJ1-1; D may be TRBD1 (6 bases). The material sequenced was peripheral blood. The CDR3 DNA reads TGTGCCAGCAGCGTACAGGGTTATGATGGCACTGAAGCTTTCTTT. Its protein is CASSVQGYDGTEAFF.